The present T cell receptor (beta chain) was sequenced within a study of graft-versus-host responses after intestinal transplantation (dated by TCRdb to the early 2020s). Regarding the complete study: Recipients received multivisceral, liver-intestinal, or isolated intestinal transplants. After intestinal transplantation, graft-versus-host and host-versus-graft alloreactive T cell clones in the graft, circulation and bone marrow were tracked using bulk TCR-beta CDR3 sequencing. Samples from three later patients were sequenced in-house on an Illumina MiSeq with MiXCR processing rather than by the commercial service. Alloreactive clones were identified by sequencing pre-transplant mixed lymphocyte reaction products and comparing them with unstimulated pre-transplant donor and recipient T cells. A peak of at least 4% donor T cells among recipient peripheral blood mononuclear cells was the definition used for donor T cell macrochimerism. The cohort enrolled approximately 24 intestinal transplant recipients, one of whom was a retransplant, and a few patients without pretransplant specimens were excluded. Every recipient was given anti-thymocyte globulin induction, then maintenance tacrolimus and steroids for around three years.

Preparation of the library involved the immunoSEQ multiplex PCR assay. In most patients, genomic DNA was isolated using the Qiagen DNeasy Blood and Tissue Kit and sent frozen to Adaptive Biotechnologies for TCR sequencing. For most patients, genomic DNA was subjected to high-throughput TCR-beta CDR3 sequencing by Adaptive Biotechnologies. In the paper's pipeline: Adaptive's ImmunoSEQ software was the source of the TCR sequencing data for 15 to 20 patients, while a few other patients were processed with MiXCR and VDJtools. To correct CD4 versus CD8 sorting errors, sequences present in both subsets at a frequency ratio below 5:1 were removed. CDR3 nucleotide sequences shared by donor and recipient were removed because the origin of these sequences could not be assigned. To count as alloreactive, a clone needed at least 2-fold expansion over unstimulated cells and a minimum CFSE-low frequency of 0.002% (template counts) or 0.001% (read counts). Clones were considered mappable if detected in sequenced pre-transplant spleen, lymph node, or MLR CFSE-low populations of the donor or recipient. Cumulative frequency of alloreactive clones was calculated as a percentage of all sequences weighted by copy number. Entries here come from immuneACCESS through TCRdb and include only in-frame sequences with V and J called. Some clones fail to appear in such tables; in the studies checked, an unresolved V gene covers under half of the shortfall, and the cause of the remainder is unknown. V, J and clone size were drawn from that table, and D and trimming were deduced from the DNA. This sample is represented by 15,000 to 20,000 clones; under 45% of them were singletons. The ten largest clones add up to over 3% of the sample.

The sample's time point, from its label and the paper: cells obtained before transplantation from donor or recipient. In mixed lymphocyte reactions, some 200,000 CFSE-labeled pre-transplant responders were plated with some 200,000 irradiated violet-dye-labeled stimulators and cultured for about 6 days. After the mixed lymphocyte reaction, proliferating CD3+CD4+CFSE-low and CD3+CD8+CFSE-low responder cells were FACS-sorted on a BD Influx sorter. This clone was observed a few times. Nothing much larger sits one base from this clone, and base qualities are not available. The cysteine opens and the phenylalanine closes a CDR3 of 16 amino acids. The only DNA kept is the CDR3, 48 bases in frame from the first base. V is trimmed back by 4 bases and J by 6 bases, and the junction contains 5 bases that no gene match accounts for. According to the germline V gene (reference sequence), CDR1 reads SGHAT and CDR2 reads FQDESV.

Points the paper makes about the study in general: Peak levels of circulating GvH clones were associated with declines in HvG clones early after transplant. The conclusions were limited by the relatively low number and heterogeneity of the intestinal transplant patients. GvH clones were detected in recipient bone marrow, and some appeared earlier in ileal mucosa or blood, consistent with an intestinal mucosal origin. High GvH to HvG T cell clonal ratios were observed in the allografts of patients with donor T cell macrochimerism.

Here the sequenced sample was alloreactive CD8+ T cells from a mixed lymphocyte reaction culture, taken before intestinal transplant. According to the study, the label for this sample's cell subset or site signals: CFSE-low proliferating T cells sorted from approximately six-day pre-transplant mixed lymphocyte reaction (GvH or HvG direction). The chain employs TRBV11-1 and TRBJ2-1, with 14 junctional bases fitting TRBD2. This receptor was identified in a human patient who received an intestinal transplant. The encoded CDR3 is CASSSYGTSGSNEQFF. The base sequence is TGTGCCAGCAGCTCCTACGGGACTAGCGGGAGCAATGAGCAGTTCTTC.